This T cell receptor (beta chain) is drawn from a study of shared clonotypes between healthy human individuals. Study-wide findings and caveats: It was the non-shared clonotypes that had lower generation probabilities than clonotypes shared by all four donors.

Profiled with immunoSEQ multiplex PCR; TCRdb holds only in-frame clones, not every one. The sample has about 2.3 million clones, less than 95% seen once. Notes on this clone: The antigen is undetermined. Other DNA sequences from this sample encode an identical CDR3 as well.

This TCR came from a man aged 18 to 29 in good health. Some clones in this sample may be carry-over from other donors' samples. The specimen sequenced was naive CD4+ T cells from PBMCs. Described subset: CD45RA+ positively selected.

CDR3 region: CASSYSNGQPQHF. DNA of the CDR3: TGTGCCAGCAGTTACTCTAATGGTCAGCCCCAGCATTTT. The chain recombines TRBV6-5 with TRBJ1-5; no clear D. The CDR3 has 13 amino acids. The V gene lost 0 bases and the J gene lost 6 bases, with 6 bases spanning the gap. Germline V gene lookup returns CDR1 MNHEY and CDR2 SVGAGI.